Following are 11 T cell receptor beta chains from one sample sequenced in a study of regulatory T cells in long-lasting Graves disease (dated by TCRdb to about 2021). The sample's time point label is to be understood as: newly diagnosed GD, antithyroid drugs for less than 3 months. For both TCR sequencing and RNA sequencing, RNA was extracted from PBMCs in TRIzol. The library was built by means of multiplex PCR. Sequencing used an Illumina HiSeq 4000. To build TCR beta libraries, CDR3 regions were amplified by Arm-PCR using iRepertoire HTBI primers. The public reads were reprocessed in TCRdb via fastp at Q25 and MiXCR, keeping in-frame beta chains. Rows are unified per CDR3 protein, each entry keeping the most common DNA and genes. The table for this sample lists over 200,000 distinct CDR3 sequences; around 17% of them were counted only once. The ten biggest clones cover more than 20% of the sample.

The specimen comprised peripheral blood mononuclear cells (PBMCs), sampled at new diagnosis, from a patient treated with antithyroid drugs. The origin of the receptors is a female donor with Graves disease.

This clonotype was seen many times. The chain joins TRBV7-2 to TRBJ2-1; D is ambiguous. The ends were cut back, 2 bases at V and 7 bases at J, with 9 bases in the middle. The CDR3 sequence is 13 residues long. Germline V lookup: CDR1 SGHTA, CDR2 FQGNSA. The CDR3 sequence: CASSLSSGNEQFF. CDR3 DNA sequence: TGTGCCAGCAGCTTAAGCTCCGGGAATGAGCAGTTCTTC.

This clonotype was found many times. The CDR3 here is CASSADGSNEKLFF. In nucleotides, the CDR3 is TGCGCCAGCAGCGCGGACGGAAGTAATGAAAAACTGTTTTTT. The chain recombines TRBV4-3 with TRBJ1-4; D is unresolved. The CDR3 has 14 amino acids. The ends were cut back, 5 bases at V and 4 bases at J, with 11 bases in the middle. CDR1 and CDR2 (germline): LGHNA, YSLEER.

This clonotype was recorded many times. V usage is TRBV11-2 and J usage is TRBJ2-1; D is ambiguous. The CDR3 is 12 residues long. The V gene lost 0 bases and the J gene lost 14 bases, with 11 bases spanning the gap. The germline V gene has CDR1 SGHAT and CDR2 FQNNGV. The CDR3 DNA reads TGTGCCAGCAGCTTAGATCAAACATCCGAGTTCTTC. This sequence encodes CASSLDQTSEFF.

This clonotype has a handful of counts. The chain couples TRBV7-6 to TRBJ1-2; the match to TRBD1 covers 8 bases. Trimming cost V 2 bases and J 8 bases; bases outside gene matches: 7. Germline V gives CDR1 SGHVS, CDR2 FNYEAQ. This CDR3 is built from 14 residues. The chain's CDR3 is CASSLSGQGDGYTF. Here the CDR3 DNA reads TGTGCCAGCAGCTTATCAGGACAGGGAGACGGCTACACCTTC.

The table lists this clonotype with many counts. The chain is built from TRBV14 and TRBJ2-1; 7 bases are shared with TRBD1. V was clipped by 2 bases and J by 6 bases; unmatched bases: 7. The CDR3 extends over 15 amino acids. Germline V gives CDR1 SGHDN, CDR2 FVKESK. The CDR3 nucleotides read TGTGCCAGCAGCCAACTAGGGACAGCTACCAATGAGCAGTTCTTC. It yields the protein CASSQLGTATNEQFF.

This clonotype was counted ten times or more. V and J are TRBV18 and TRBJ2-5, with 7 positions matching TRBD2. Germline V gene sequence: CDR1 KGHSH, CDR2 LQKENI. This CDR3 spans 14 amino acids. V shed 3 bases, J shed 1 base, and the junction held 2 bases outside the gene matches. Here the CDR3 reads CASSPGLSQETQYF. CDR3 bases: TGTGCCAGCTCACCGGGACTATCCCAAGAGACCCAGTACTTC.

This clonotype came up many times. This sequence joins TRBV5-1 and TRBJ1-2, with 7 positions matching TRBD1. The CDR3 spans 14 residues. Germline V gene lookup returns CDR1 SGHRS and CDR2 YFSETQ. The V and J ends lost 0 bases and 7 bases, in that order; junction bases with no gene match: 6. Written as DNA, the CDR3 is TGCGCCAGCAGCTTGGGACAGGGAGTCAGTGGCTACACCTTC. Protein product: CASSLGQGVSGYTF. The complete variable domain, with remaining parts taken from reference TRBV5-1 and TRBJ1-2, reads KAGVTQTPRYLIKTRGQQVTLSCSPISGHRSVSWYQQTPGQGLQFLFEYFSETQRNKGNFPGRFSGRQFSNSRSEMNVSTLELGDSALYLCASSLGQGVSGYTFGSGTRLTVV.

As regards this clonotype: It differs at one base from a far larger clone, so likely a read error. V gene TRBV29-1 combines with J gene TRBJ2-1, with TRBD2 as a possible D gene (5 bases). The last part of the DNA fits TRBJ2-5 better; the J call may be wrong. CDR3 length: 14 residues. CDR1 is SQVTM, CDR2 ANQGSEA, per germline. The CDR3 sequence: CNVGTIREIETQYF. The CDR3 nucleotides are TGCAACGTTGGTACGATTAGGGAGATAGAGACCCAGTACTTC.

This clonotype was seen ten or more times. The V and J genes are TRBV7-9 and TRBJ2-5; the D gene is possibly TRBD1 (7 bases). Trimming cost V 5 bases and J 3 bases, with 13 bases left between them. From germline, CDR1 is SEHNR and CDR2 FQNEAQ (reference sequence). The CDR3 totals 14 residues. CDR3 coding DNA: TGTGCCAGCAGCCGCGGGACAGATAAAGAGACCCAGTACTTC. It codes for CASSRGTDKETQYF.

This clonotype was observed at least ten times. J is TRBJ2-3 and V is TRBV7-2; 10 positions match TRBD2. Germline values: CDR1 SGHTA, CDR2 FQGNSA. After removal of 2 bases from V and 6 bases from J, the junction contained 8 bases not matched to a gene. The CDR3 is 16 residues long. The CDR3 sequence is CASSLRLAGPGDTQYF. The CDR3, as DNA: TGTGCCAGCAGCTTAAGACTAGCGGGCCCCGGGGATACGCAGTATTTT.

This clonotype was detected many times. The chain has TRBV6-5 and TRBJ1-6; 10 positions agree with TRBD1. Trimming at V came to 4 bases and at J to 8 bases, leaving 8 bases not matched to a gene. This CDR3 has 16 residues. Per germline, CDR1 MNHEY and CDR2 SVGAGI. CDR3 nucleotide sequence: TGTGCCAGCAGTTTCCTGACAGGGGGCATTGATTCACCCCTCCACTTT. Translation: CASSFLTGGIDSPLHF.